The entry below gives a single T cell receptor (beta chain) sequence along with its context. Its cognate antigen is unknown. This sample is part of a study of OX40 agonist ivuxolimab in advanced cancers. Looking at the study overall: Clinicians treated patients with ivuxolimab, an agonistic anti-OX40 (CD134) antibody. Recorded diagnoses for dose-escalation patients were hepatocellular carcinoma, melanoma, renal cell or head and neck cancer. The study reported partial responses in three patients: one hepatocellular carcinoma, two cutaneous melanoma. Study-wide findings and caveats: Antigen specificity remained undetermined for the expanded peripheral T cells.

Here immunoSEQ multiplex PCR was the method, and the copy in TCRdb shows in-frame clones only, minus some. This sample has 94,000 or so clones, with approximately 80% found just once. This specimen was CD4+ or CD8+ T cells sorted from blood, taken in a trial of the OX40 agonist ivuxolimab. The receptor's source is an adult with an advanced solid tumor such as melanoma, head and neck, liver or kidney cancer.

The CDR3 here is CASRIRGRPILYEKLFF. The CDR3 coding sequence is TGTGCCAGCAGAATAAGGGGACGGCCGATTCTATATGAAAAACTGTTTTTT. The chain recombines TRBV2 with TRBJ1-4, with D perhaps TRBD1 (5 bases). The CDR3 length is 17 residues. V was shortened by 6 bases and J by 6 bases, with 23 bases between the two germline ends. The V gene's germline CDR1 is SNHLY and CDR2 FYNNEI.